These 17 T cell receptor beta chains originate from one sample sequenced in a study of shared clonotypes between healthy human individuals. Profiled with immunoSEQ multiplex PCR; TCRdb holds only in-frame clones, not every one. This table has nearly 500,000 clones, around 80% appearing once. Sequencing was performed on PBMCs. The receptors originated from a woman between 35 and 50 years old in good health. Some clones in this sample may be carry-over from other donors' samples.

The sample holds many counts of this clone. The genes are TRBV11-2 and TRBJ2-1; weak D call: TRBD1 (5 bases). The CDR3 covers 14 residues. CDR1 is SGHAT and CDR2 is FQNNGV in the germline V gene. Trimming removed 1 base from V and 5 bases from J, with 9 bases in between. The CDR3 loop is CASSLGGLDNEQFF. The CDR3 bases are TGTGCCAGCAGCTTAGGGGGCTTAGACAATGAGCAGTTCTTC.

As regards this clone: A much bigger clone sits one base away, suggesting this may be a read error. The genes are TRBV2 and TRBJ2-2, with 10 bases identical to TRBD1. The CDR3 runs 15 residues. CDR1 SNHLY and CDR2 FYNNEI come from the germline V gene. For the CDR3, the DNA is TGTGCCAGCAGTCCGGGGACAGGGGTTAACGGGGAGCCGTTTTTT. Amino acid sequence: CASSPGTGVNGEPFF.

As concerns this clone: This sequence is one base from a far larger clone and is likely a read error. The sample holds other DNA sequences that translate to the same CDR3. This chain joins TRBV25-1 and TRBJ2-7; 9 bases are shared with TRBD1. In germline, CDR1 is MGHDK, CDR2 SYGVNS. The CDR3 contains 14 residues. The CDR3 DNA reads TGCGCCAGCAGATCCGGGACAGGGAACTACGAGCAGTACTTC. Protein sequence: CASRSGTGNYEQYF.

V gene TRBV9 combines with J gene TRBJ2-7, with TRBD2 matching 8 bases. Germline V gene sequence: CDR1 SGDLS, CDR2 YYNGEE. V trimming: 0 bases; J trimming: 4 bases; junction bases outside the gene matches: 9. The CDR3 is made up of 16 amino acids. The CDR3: CASSVGSGGSRYEQYF. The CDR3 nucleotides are TGTGCCAGCAGCGTAGGGAGCGGGGGAAGTCGTTACGAGCAGTACTTC.

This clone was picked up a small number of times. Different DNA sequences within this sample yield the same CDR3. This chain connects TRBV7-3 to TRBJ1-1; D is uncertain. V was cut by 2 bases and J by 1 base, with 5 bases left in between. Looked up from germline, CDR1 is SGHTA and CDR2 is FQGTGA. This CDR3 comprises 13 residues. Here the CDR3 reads CASSLSENTEAFF. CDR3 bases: TGTGCCAGCAGCTTATCTGAGAACACTGAAGCTTTCTTT.

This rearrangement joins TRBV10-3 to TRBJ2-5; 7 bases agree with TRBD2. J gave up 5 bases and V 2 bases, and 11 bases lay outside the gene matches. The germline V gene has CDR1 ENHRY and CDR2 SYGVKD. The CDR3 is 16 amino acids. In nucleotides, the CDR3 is TGTGCCATCAGTGAGCAGGCGGGAGCCAGTTTTGAGACCCAGTACTTC. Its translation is CAISEQAGASFETQYF.

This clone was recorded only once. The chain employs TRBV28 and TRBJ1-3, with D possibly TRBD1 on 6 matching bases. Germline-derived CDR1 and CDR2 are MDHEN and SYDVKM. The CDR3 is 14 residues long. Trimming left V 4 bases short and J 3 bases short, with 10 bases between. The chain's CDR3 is CASSSGAYGNTIYF. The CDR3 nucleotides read TGTGCCAGCAGTTCGGGGGCTTATGGAAACACCATATATTTT.

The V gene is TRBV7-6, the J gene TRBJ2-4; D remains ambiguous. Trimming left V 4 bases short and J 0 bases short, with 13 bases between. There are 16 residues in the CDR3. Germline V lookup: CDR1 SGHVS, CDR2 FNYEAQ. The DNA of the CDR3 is TGTGCCAGCAGCTCCCCCCGGGTGGGAGCCAAAAACATTCAGTACTTC. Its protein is CASSSPRVGAKNIQYF.

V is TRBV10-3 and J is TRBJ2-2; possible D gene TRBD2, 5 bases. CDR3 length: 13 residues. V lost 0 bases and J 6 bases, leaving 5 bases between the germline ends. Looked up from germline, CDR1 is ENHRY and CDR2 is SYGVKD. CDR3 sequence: CAISESSAGELFF. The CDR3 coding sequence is TGTGCCATCAGTGAGTCTAGCGCCGGGGAGCTGTTTTTT.

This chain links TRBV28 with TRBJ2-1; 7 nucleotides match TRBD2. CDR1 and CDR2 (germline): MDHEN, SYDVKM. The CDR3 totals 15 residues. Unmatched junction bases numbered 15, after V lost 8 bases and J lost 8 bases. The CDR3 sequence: CASLRRELMDDEQFF. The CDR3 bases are TGTGCCAGCCTTAGGCGGGAGTTAATGGATGATGAGCAGTTCTTC.

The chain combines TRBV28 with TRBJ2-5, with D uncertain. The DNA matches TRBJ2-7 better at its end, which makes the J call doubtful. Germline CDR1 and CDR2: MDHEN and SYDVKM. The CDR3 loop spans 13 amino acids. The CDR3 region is CASSLRRTYEQYF. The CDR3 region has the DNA TGTGCCAGCAGTTTAAGACGGACCTACGAGCAGTACTTC.

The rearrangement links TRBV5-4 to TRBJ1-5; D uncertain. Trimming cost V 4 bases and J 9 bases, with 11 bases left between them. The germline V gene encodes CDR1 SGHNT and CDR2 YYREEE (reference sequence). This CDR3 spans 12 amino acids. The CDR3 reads CASSNTGGPQHF. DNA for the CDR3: TGTGCCAGCAGCAACACGGGCGGGCCCCAGCATTTT. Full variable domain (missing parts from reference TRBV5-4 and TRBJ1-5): ETGVTQSPTHLIKTRGQQVTLRCSSQSGHNTVSWYQQALGQGPQFIFQYYREEENGRGNFPPRFSGLQFPNYSSELNVNALELDDSALYLCASSNTGGPQHFGDGTRLSIL.

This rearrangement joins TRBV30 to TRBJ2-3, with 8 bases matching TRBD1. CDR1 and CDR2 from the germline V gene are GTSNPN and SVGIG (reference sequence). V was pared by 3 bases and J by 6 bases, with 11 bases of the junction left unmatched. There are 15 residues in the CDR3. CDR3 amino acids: CAWSLGQGAWDTQYF. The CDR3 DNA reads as TGTGCCTGGAGCCTGGGGCAGGGGGCGTGGGATACGCAGTATTTT.

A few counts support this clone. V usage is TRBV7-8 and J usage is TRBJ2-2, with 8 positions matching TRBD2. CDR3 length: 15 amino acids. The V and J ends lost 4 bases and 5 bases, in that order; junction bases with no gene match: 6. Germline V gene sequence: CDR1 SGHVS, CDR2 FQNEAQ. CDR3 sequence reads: CASSSNSGKTGELFF. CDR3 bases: TGTGCCAGCAGCTCTAATAGCGGGAAAACCGGGGAGCTGTTTTTT. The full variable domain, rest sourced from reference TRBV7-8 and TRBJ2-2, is GAGVSQSPRYKVAKRGQDVALRCDPISGHVSLFWYQQALGQGPEFLTYFQNEAQLDKSGLPSDRFFAERPEGSVSTLKIQRTQQEDSAVYLCASSSNSGKTGELFFGEGSRLTVL.

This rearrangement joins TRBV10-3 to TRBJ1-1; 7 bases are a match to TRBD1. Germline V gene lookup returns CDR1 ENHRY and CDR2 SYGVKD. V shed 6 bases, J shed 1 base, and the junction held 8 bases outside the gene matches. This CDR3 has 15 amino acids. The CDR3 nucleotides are TGTGCCATCAGACTATCGACAGGGCCGAACACTGAAGCTTTCTTT. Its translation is CAIRLSTGPNTEAFF.

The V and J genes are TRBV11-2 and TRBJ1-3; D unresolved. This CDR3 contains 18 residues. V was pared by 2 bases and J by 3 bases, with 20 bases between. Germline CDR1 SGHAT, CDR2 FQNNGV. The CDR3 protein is CASSLTGGPRGGGNTIYF. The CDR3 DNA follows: TGTGCCAGCAGCTTAACCGGCGGGCCAAGAGGCGGTGGAAACACCATATATTTT. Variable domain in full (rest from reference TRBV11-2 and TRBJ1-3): EAGVAQSPRYKIIEKRQSVAFWCNPISGHATLYWYQQILGQGPKLLIQFQNNGVVDDSQLPKDRFSAERLKGVDSTLKIQPAKLEDSAVYLCASSLTGGPRGGGNTIYFGEGSWLTVV.

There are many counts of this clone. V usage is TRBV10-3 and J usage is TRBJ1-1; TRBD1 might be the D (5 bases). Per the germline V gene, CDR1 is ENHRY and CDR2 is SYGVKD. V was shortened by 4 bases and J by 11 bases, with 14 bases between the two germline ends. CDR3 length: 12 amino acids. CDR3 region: CAISGPGTAAFF. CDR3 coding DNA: TGTGCCATCAGTGGACCCGGGACTGCCGCTTTCTTT.